This T cell receptor beta chain comes out of a study of blood T cell repertoires in COVID-19. Study at large: The United States, Italy and Spain provided the acute and convalescent COVID-19 samples. Sources were T cells, B-cell-depleted T cells, or PBMCs; the material itself was cDNA or gDNA.

This clone showed up just once. Authors' processing steps: Reference gene primer amplification in the assay estimated nucleated cell counts. Profiled with immunoSEQ multiplex PCR; TCRdb holds only in-frame clones, not every one. V, J and clone size are those of that table, while D and trimming were read from the DNA. Among 130,000 to 150,000 clones listed, 88% were seen once. CDR3 length equals 16 residues. Unmatched junction bases numbered 13, after V lost 1 base and J lost 12 bases. Germline V CDR1 and CDR2: SGHRS, YFSETQ. The sequenced material came from peripheral blood. The clonotype originates from a human donor in a cohort sampled during active COVID-19. The chain carries TRBV5-1 and TRBJ2-1; the match to TRBD2 covers 10 bases. The CDR3 nucleotides read TGCGCCAGCAGCTTGATATCGTCTAGCGGGGGAAGTGGGCAGTTCTTC. Translated: CASSLISSSGGSGQFF.